This TCR beta chain was observed in a study of T cells in Graves' hyperthyroidism and ophthalmopathy. Findings and caveats of the study: Before onset, by a median of approximately 6.2 months, the model predicted ophthalmopathy.

The CDR3 sequence is 13 residues long. Trimming cost V 7 bases and J 3 bases; bases outside gene matches: 5. In germline, CDR1 is MNHEY, CDR2 SVGAGI. Any patient presenting with uncontrolled infection, other autoimmune disease, pregnancy or lactation was left out. This clonotype was detected many times. What it binds is unknown. Amplified TCR beta CDR3 regions derived from RNA transcripts. The HTBI primer set was used in a first-round RT-PCR of the TCR CDR3. TCRdb redid the calling of the multiplex PCR reads with MiXCR, one entry per CDR3 protein. Among a few hundred thousand distinct CDR3 sequences, less than 25% were seen once, and the ten largest hold approximately 26%.

V gene TRBV6-5 combines with J gene TRBJ2-7; 8 nucleotides agree with TRBD1. The TCR sequence derives from a young man with Graves' hyperthyroidism. Sequencing was done on a sample of blood. In nucleotides, the CDR3 is TGTGCCAGCAAGGGGGACAGGTACTACGAGCAGTACTTC. It encodes CASKGDRYYEQYF.